These 11 T cell receptor beta chains were sequenced from one sample in a study of T cell responses to AZD1222 COVID-19 vaccine. Sequencing was performed with immunoSEQ multiplex PCR; in TCRdb, only in-frame clones are kept and a portion is missing. This table holds about 89,000 clones, 70% to 90% found once. The sample consisted of peripheral blood, taken 28 days after the second AZD1222 dose. These receptors were collected from an adult who received the AZD1222 COVID-19 vaccine.

This chain joins TRBV10-3 and TRBJ1-2; possibly TRBD1 for D (5 bases). V dropped 0 bases and J dropped 4 bases, with 9 bases sitting between them. Germline V gene lookup returns CDR1 ENHRY and CDR2 SYGVKD. The CDR3 totals 14 residues. CDR3 in amino acids: CAISESETAYGYTF. In DNA, the CDR3 is TGTGCCATCAGTGAGTCCGAGACAGCCTATGGCTACACCTTC.

This chain links TRBV7-8 with TRBJ1-6; D remains ambiguous. This CDR3 comprises 15 residues. V shed 0 bases and J shed 9 bases, with 12 bases lying between them. Germline CDR1 is SGHVS and CDR2 is FQNEAQ. This CDR3 reads CASSLAQVARSPLHF. Written as DNA, the CDR3 is TGTGCCAGCAGCTTAGCGCAGGTCGCGCGTTCACCCCTCCACTTT. Full variable domain (rest looked up from reference TRBV7-8 and TRBJ1-6): GAGVSQSPRYKVAKRGQDVALRCDPISGHVSLFWYQQALGQGPEFLTYFQNEAQLDKSGLPSDRFFAERPEGSVSTLKIQRTQQEDSAVYLCASSLAQVARSPLHFGNGTRLTVT.

The rearrangement uses TRBV4-3 and TRBJ2-5; D gene ambiguous. This CDR3 contains 15 residues. Per the germline V gene, CDR1 is LGHNA and CDR2 is YSLEER. V gave up 4 bases and J gave up 2 bases, with 14 bases separating them. The CDR3 nucleotides read TGCGCCAGCAGCCCTCCCTCGCGAAAGCAAGAGACCCAGTACTTC. This gives the protein CASSPPSRKQETQYF.

The chain carries TRBV11-2 and TRBJ1-1; 7 bases are a match to TRBD1. This CDR3 region has 14 residues. Per germline, CDR1 SGHAT and CDR2 FQNNGV. After removal of 2 bases from V and 4 bases from J, the junction contained 4 bases not matched to a gene. In DNA, the CDR3 is TGTGCCAGCAGCTTAATCGCAGGGGGCACTGAAGCTTTCTTT. Encoded protein: CASSLIAGGTEAFF. Full variable domain (rest looked up from reference TRBV11-2 and TRBJ1-1): EAGVAQSPRYKIIEKRQSVAFWCNPISGHATLYWYQQILGQGPKLLIQFQNNGVVDDSQLPKDRFSAERLKGVDSTLKIQPAKLEDSAVYLCASSLIAGGTEAFFGQGTRLTVV.

The V and J genes are TRBV6-5 and TRBJ1-5; D may be TRBD1 (5 bases). Germline CDR1 MNHEY, CDR2 SVGAGI. Deletions cut 6 bases from V and 0 bases from J, with 9 bases between. This CDR3 has 14 amino acids. In nucleotides, the CDR3 is TGTGCCAGCAGCCCGGGGGATAGCAATCAGCCCCAGCATTTT. Its translation is CASSPGDSNQPQHF.

The chain employs TRBV24-1 and TRBJ2-2, with D perhaps TRBD1 (5 bases). The germline V and J ends were trimmed by 7 bases and 6 bases, with 14 bases remaining between them. Germline CDR1 KGHDR, CDR2 SFDVKD. The CDR3 is made up of 14 amino acids. The CDR3 spells CATRSGKEAGELFF. Written as DNA, the CDR3 is TGTGCCACCAGGTCAGGGAAAGAGGCCGGGGAGCTGTTTTTT.

J is TRBJ1-5 and V is TRBV2; D uncertain. With 6 bases removed from V and 2 bases from J, the gap between germline ends came to 11 bases. This CDR3 spans 14 amino acids. Germline V lookup: CDR1 SNHLY, CDR2 FYNNEI. The CDR3: CASRESTGNQPQHF. The CDR3 bases are TGTGCCAGCAGGGAAAGCACGGGCAATCAGCCCCAGCATTTT.

CDR3 sequence: CASSSGTNSPLHF. CDR3 in DNA: TGTGCCAGCAGCTCCGGGACGAATTCACCCCTCCACTTT. The chain uses TRBV7-7 and TRBJ1-6; tentative D call: TRBD1 (5 bases). V lost 4 bases and J lost 7, with 8 bases in between. This CDR3 contains 13 residues. Germline-derived CDR1 and CDR2 are SSHAT and FNYEAQ (reference sequence).

V and J are TRBV7-9 and TRBJ1-5; tentatively, D is TRBD1 (6 bases). Germline CDR1 SEHNR, CDR2 FQNEAQ (reference sequence). The CDR3 sequence is 14 residues long. Deletions cut 5 bases from V and 3 bases from J, with 11 bases between. In nucleotides, the CDR3 is TGTGCCAGCAGCCGCGACAGGTTCAATCAGCCCCAGCATTTT. Its translation is CASSRDRFNQPQHF.

The chain recombines TRBV5-1 with TRBJ1-2; D is uncertain. The germline CDR1 and CDR2 sequences are SGHRS and YFSETQ. V gave up 0 bases and J gave up 1 base, with 10 bases separating them. CDR3 size: 15 residues. CDR3 nucleotide sequence: TGCGCCAGCAGCTTGGGGTTGGGCAGTAACTATGGCTACACCTTC. Protein sequence: CASSLGLGSNYGYTF.

The gene calls are TRBV5-1 and TRBJ2-7, with D perhaps given as TRBD1 or TRBD2 (7 bases each). Trimming shortened V by 6 bases and J by 3 bases, and 19 bases separated the two germline ends. Germline V CDR1 and CDR2: SGHRS, YFSETQ. The CDR3 is 15 amino acids. The CDR3 loop reads CASTLGGTANYEQYF. In DNA, the CDR3 is TGCGCCAGCACATTGGGGGGGACAGCCAACTACGAGCAGTACTTC.